This entry is about one TCR beta chain. This CDR3 spans 14 amino acids. Per germline, CDR1 SNHLY and CDR2 FYNNEI. Trimming at V came to 6 bases and at J to 4 bases, leaving 6 bases not matched to a gene. The authors' processing: For nucleated cells, counts were estimated from reference gene primer amplification. Clones were read by immunoSEQ multiplex PCR, and TCRdb kept only the in-frame ones, dropping some. The V and J calls and clone size come from that table; D and trimming were worked out from the DNA. The sample yields approximately 250,000 clones, 88% seen once. The sample comes from a study of blood T cell repertoires in COVID-19. Whole-study context: From T cells, B-cell-depleted T cells, or PBMCs came the material, which was cDNA or gDNA.

Participants were aged roughly 18 to 90 years from 24 US areas. Assignment of participants to cohorts was predicated upon participant-reported clinical history. This sequence originates from a woman aged 40 to 55 with acute COVID-19. Sequenced: PBMCs or T cells enriched from blood (not recorded which). The chain links TRBV2 to TRBJ1-1, with TRBD1 matching over 9 bases. The CDR3 DNA is TGTGCCAGCAGGATACAGGGACAGGGCACTGAAGCTTTCTTT. It codes for CASRIQGQGTEAFF.